The following is a T cell receptor (beta chain) sequence with its context. Per the study methods: Amplification of reference gene primers provided the estimated nucleated cell counts. Data came from immunoSEQ multiplex PCR; TCRdb stores just in-frame clones and leaves some out. That table gives V, J and clone size, and the DNA gave D and trimming. The top ten clones hold more than 5% of a sample with about 130,000 clones, roughly four fifths of them seen once. The source of the sample is a study of blood T cell repertoires in COVID-19. Study summary: Sources were T cells, B-cell-depleted T cells, or PBMCs; the material itself was cDNA or gDNA.

The trim removed 1 base at V and 5 bases at J, leaving 2 bases unmatched. The germline V gene has CDR1 LGHNA and CDR2 YNFKEQ. The CDR3 has 14 amino acids. The genes are TRBV4-2 and TRBJ2-4; 7 bases are shared with TRBD2. The TCR originated in a man in his 60s with acute or convalescent COVID-19. The sequenced sample consisted of peripheral blood. The CDR3 protein is CASSQGSGENIQYF. DNA of the CDR3: TGTGCCAGCAGCCAAGGGAGCGGGGAAAACATTCAGTACTTC.